The rows below give T cell receptor beta chains drawn from one sample of a study of naive and memory T cell subsets. TCRdb called the UMI-ligation and nested PCR reads again in MiXCR, with one record for every CDR3 protein. The sample carries 120,000 or so distinct CDR3 sequences, over 30% recorded once. Sequenced sample: central memory CD4+ T cells from blood. The receptors derive from a human donor in good health. CDR3s include the opening cysteine and the closing phenylalanine or tryptophan. Fields, in order: D gene, J gene, V gene, clone size, CDR3 DNA, CDR3 protein. A D gene is named only where the DNA matches it firmly. Where a row states a size, it is once, few, many or the class of an expanded clone; other rows omit it.

D: TRBD1; J: TRBJ1-2; V: TRBV6-6; size: .; DNA: TGTGCCAGCACCATGGGGCTTACAGGGGCGGGCTATGGCTACACCTTC; CDR3: CASTMGLTGAGYGYTF
D: .; J: TRBJ2-7; V: TRBV7-8; size: .; DNA: TGTGCCAGCAGCCCAGGGTCGAGCTCCTACGAGCAGTACTTC; CDR3: CASSPGSSSYEQYF
D: .; J: TRBJ1-2; V: TRBV28; size: few; DNA: TGTGCCAGCAGTATACTAAACTATGGCTACACCTTC; CDR3: CASSILNYGYTF
D: .; J: TRBJ1-4; V: TRBV20-1; size: .; DNA: TGCAGTGCTCGGACCAATTTGGGTGAAAAACTGTTTTTT; CDR3: CSARTNLGEKLFF
D: TRBD1; J: TRBJ1-1; V: TRBV7-9; size: .; DNA: TGTGCCAGCAGAGAAGTGGGACAGCCGAACACTGAAGCTTTCTTT; CDR3: CASREVGQPNTEAFF
D: TRBD1; J: TRBJ2-2; V: TRBV28; size: once; DNA: TGTGCCAGCAGTGTGGTGAGGGGGCAGGTCGGGGAGCTGTTTTTT; CDR3: CASSVVRGQVGELFF
D: .; J: TRBJ2-1; V: TRBV29-1; size: .; DNA: TGCAGCGTTCTAAAGATCTCCTACAATGAGCAGTTCTTC; CDR3: CSVLKISYNEQFF
D: .; J: TRBJ2-7; V: TRBV28; size: once; DNA: TGTGCCAGCGGACAAACCCACTACGAGCAGTACTTC; CDR3: CASGQTHYEQYF
D: .; J: TRBJ1-1; V: TRBV29-1; size: many; DNA: TGCAGCGTTGAATCGGGGAGGAGGGATAAGAAAGCTTTCTTT; CDR3: CSVESGRRDKKAFF
D: .; J: TRBJ2-7; V: TRBV28; size: .; DNA: TGTGCCAGCAGGGCCGGTACGTTCACCTACGAGCAGTACTTC; CDR3: CASRAGTFTYEQYF
D: .; J: TRBJ2-1; V: TRBV19; size: many; DNA: TGTGCCAGTAGTTCCCGACAAACGATGGGAGTCGCCTACAATGAGCAGTTCTTC; CDR3: CASSSRQTMGVAYNEQFF
D: .; J: TRBJ2-2; V: TRBV6-6; size: .; DNA: TGTGCCAGCAGTTTAATCGGGACGAACACCGGGGAGCTGTTTTTT; CDR3: CASSLIGTNTGELFF
D: .; J: TRBJ1-5; V: TRBV19; size: .; DNA: TGTGCCAGTAGTATGATTGGCGGTCAGCCCCAGCATTTT; CDR3: CASSMIGGQPQHF
D: .; J: TRBJ2-3; V: TRBV7-7; size: few; DNA: TGTGCCAGCAGTTACGGGCCCACAGATACGCAGTATTTT; CDR3: CASSYGPTDTQYF
D: .; J: TRBJ1-1; V: TRBV5-4; size: few; DNA: TGTGCCAGCAGCCCCCCGCAGAACACTGAAGCTTTCTTT; CDR3: CASSPPQNTEAFF
D: .; J: TRBJ1-1; V: TRBV28; size: .; DNA: TGTGCCAGCAGTTTACGGGGGGCAGGTGAAGCTTTCTTT; CDR3: CASSLRGAGEAFF
D: .; J: TRBJ2-2; V: TRBV24-1; size: few; DNA: TGTGCTACAACAGGGTCGAAGACCGGGGAGCTGTTTTTT; CDR3: CATTGSKTGELFF
D: .; J: TRBJ1-6; V: TRBV6-6; size: .; DNA: TGTGCCAGCAGTTACTCGAACACTCAAATTTCACCCCTCCACTTT; CDR3: CASSYSNTQISPLHF
D: .; J: TRBJ1-1; V: TRBV14; size: few; DNA: TGTGCCAGCAGCCAAGACGTCAAGCTGAACACTGAAGCTTTCTTT; CDR3: CASSQDVKLNTEAFF
D: TRBD2; J: TRBJ2-1; V: TRBV5-1; size: .; DNA: TGCGCCAGCAGCTTGGTTAGCGGGTATAACTATGAGCAGTTCTTC; CDR3: CASSLVSGYNYEQFF
D: .; J: TRBJ1-4; V: TRBV28; size: .; DNA: TGTGCCAGCAGTTTAGAGTGGAGGGGTCTGTTTTTT; CDR3: CASSLEWRGLFF
D: .; J: TRBJ2-3; V: TRBV20-1; size: .; DNA: TGCAGTGCTAGACTCCATGTTACAGATACGCAGTATTTT; CDR3: CSARLHVTDTQYF
D: .; J: TRBJ1-2; V: TRBV6-5; size: .; DNA: TGTGCCAGCAGGTCCGTTGGGGAGCAACAGCGGGGCTACACCTTC; CDR3: CASRSVGEQQRGYTF
D: .; J: TRBJ2-1; V: TRBV18; size: .; DNA: TGTGCCAGCTCACCGGACAGTTTGGGGCCGTATGAGCAGTTCTTC; CDR3: CASSPDSLGPYEQFF
D: .; J: TRBJ2-1; V: TRBV12-3/TRBV12-4; size: .; DNA: TGTGCCAGCAGTTCCCCGGGTATGGGGCGGATCGATGAGCAGTTCTTC; CDR3: CASSSPGMGRIDEQFF
D: .; J: TRBJ2-5; V: TRBV18; size: few; DNA: TGTGCCAGCTCACCACAAGGAGGGAAAGAGACCCAGTACTTC; CDR3: CASSPQGGKETQYF
D: TRBD1; J: TRBJ1-1; V: TRBV11-2; size: .; DNA: TGTGCCAGCAGTACAGGGGGCACAATCACTGAAGCTTTCTTT; CDR3: CASSTGGTITEAFF
D: .; J: TRBJ1-1; V: TRBV18; size: .; DNA: TGTGCCACCCGGACGGGGAACACTGAAGCTTTCTTT; CDR3: CATRTGNTEAFF
D: .; J: TRBJ2-7; V: TRBV20-1; size: .; DNA: TGCAGTGCTAGGGACGGTAACTCCTACGAGCAGTACTTC; CDR3: CSARDGNSYEQYF
D: .; J: TRBJ2-2; V: TRBV28; size: few; DNA: TGTGCCAGCAGGATGACAGGTTTGACTGGCACCGGGGAGCTGTTTTTT; CDR3: CASRMTGLTGTGELFF
D: .; J: TRBJ1-5; V: TRBV6-2/TRBV6-3; size: .; DNA: TGTGCCAGCAGATTCGGTGGGTCGGGCAATCAGCCCCAGCATTTT; CDR3: CASRFGGSGNQPQHF
D: .; J: TRBJ1-1; V: TRBV20-1; size: .; DNA: TGCAGTGCCAGGGGTAGGAACACTGAAGCTTTCTTT; CDR3: CSARGRNTEAFF
D: TRBD2; J: TRBJ2-1; V: TRBV19; size: many; DNA: TGTGCCAGTAGTCCACCGGGTAGCGGGACCTACAATGAGCAGTTCTTC; CDR3: CASSPPGSGTYNEQFF
D: TRBD2; J: TRBJ2-7; V: TRBV10-3; size: few; DNA: TGTGCCACGAAACCGGGACTAGCAAACTACGAGCAGTACTTC; CDR3: CATKPGLANYEQYF
D: .; J: TRBJ2-4; V: TRBV28; size: few; DNA: TGTGCCAGTTCCGGGAGTAGCCGTGGAAACATTCAGTACTTC; CDR3: CASSGSSRGNIQYF
D: TRBD2; J: TRBJ2-1; V: TRBV3-1; size: .; DNA: TGTGCCAGCAGCCAACTAGCGGGAGTCAGTGAGCAGTTCTTC; CDR3: CASSQLAGVSEQFF
D: TRBD1; J: TRBJ2-1; V: TRBV28; size: few; DNA: TGTGCCAGCAGTTTTAGGGGGCGCACTGAGCAGTTCTTC; CDR3: CASSFRGRTEQFF
D: .; J: TRBJ2-3; V: TRBV28; size: many; DNA: TGTGCCAGCAGTTTATTTACCACCCCCAGGACGACAGATACGCAGTATTTT; CDR3: CASSLFTTPRTTDTQYF
D: TRBD1; J: TRBJ2-7; V: TRBV28; size: few; DNA: TGTGCCAGCAGAGGACAGGGGGCCCACGAGCAGTACTTC; CDR3: CASRGQGAHEQYF
D: TRBD2; J: TRBJ2-3; V: TRBV30; size: .; DNA: TGTGCCTGTAAGGGACTAGCGGGTACGCAGTATTTT; CDR3: CACKGLAGTQYF
D: .; J: TRBJ1-6; V: TRBV19; size: .; DNA: TGTGCCAGTAGTATGGGAGTCTATAATTCACCCCTCCACTTT; CDR3: CASSMGVYNSPLHF
D: .; J: TRBJ1-4; V: TRBV5-6; size: few; DNA: TGTGCCAGCAGCCGTCGGCTCCTATCAACTAATGAAAAACTGTTTTTT; CDR3: CASSRRLLSTNEKLFF
D: .; J: TRBJ1-1; V: TRBV11-2; size: .; DNA: TGTGCCAGCAGCTTAGAGCCGGTCCGGAAAGGGGTGTCGGCTTTCTTT; CDR3: CASSLEPVRKGVSAFF
D: .; J: TRBJ2-5; V: TRBV28; size: few; DNA: TGTGCCAGCAGTTTGTCGGGGTGGGAGACCCAGTACTTC; CDR3: CASSLSGWETQYF
D: TRBD1; J: TRBJ2-7; V: TRBV5-1; size: .; DNA: TGCGCCAGCACCACAGGGGCCTCCTACGAGCAGTACTTC; CDR3: CASTTGASYEQYF
D: .; J: TRBJ2-4; V: TRBV20-1; size: .; DNA: TGCAGTGCTAGAACCGCCAGGGCCAAAAACATTCAGTACTTC; CDR3: CSARTARAKNIQYF